This TCR beta chain was sequenced in a study of cytomegalovirus exposure and HLA in healthy donors. Study as a whole: Assignment to the Caucasian-associated ancestry cluster applied to more than 75% of the approximately 380 genotyped donors.

V was pared by 6 bases and J by 3 bases, with 9 bases between. Per the germline V gene, CDR1 is DFQATT and CDR2 is SNEGSKA (reference sequence). CDR3 length equals 11 residues. It was with 60 Vbeta and 13 Jbeta primers that the PCR ran. Repertoires were generated with immunoSEQ multiplex PCR, while TCRdb's copy carries only in-frame clones and drops some. The data contain 85,000 to 100,000 clones, 60% to 70% of them singletons. Findings and limits, study-wide: Three CMV-associated chains were confirmed in vitro to be specific for CMV antigens. Indistinguishable V segments such as TRBV6-2 and TRBV6-3 were excluded. Associated with HLA alleles at 0.05 false discovery rate in a later analysis were approximately 17,000 TCR beta sequences.

Regarding this clone: What it recognizes is unknown.

Sequenced input: PBMCs. The J gene is TRBJ2-7, the V gene TRBV20-1, with a possible D match to TRBD1 (6 bases). This clonotype originated in a woman in her thirties in good health and CMV-seronegative. Written as DNA, the CDR3 is TGCAGTGCCAGGGGCTACTACGAGCAGTACTTC. Translation gives CSARGYYEQYF.